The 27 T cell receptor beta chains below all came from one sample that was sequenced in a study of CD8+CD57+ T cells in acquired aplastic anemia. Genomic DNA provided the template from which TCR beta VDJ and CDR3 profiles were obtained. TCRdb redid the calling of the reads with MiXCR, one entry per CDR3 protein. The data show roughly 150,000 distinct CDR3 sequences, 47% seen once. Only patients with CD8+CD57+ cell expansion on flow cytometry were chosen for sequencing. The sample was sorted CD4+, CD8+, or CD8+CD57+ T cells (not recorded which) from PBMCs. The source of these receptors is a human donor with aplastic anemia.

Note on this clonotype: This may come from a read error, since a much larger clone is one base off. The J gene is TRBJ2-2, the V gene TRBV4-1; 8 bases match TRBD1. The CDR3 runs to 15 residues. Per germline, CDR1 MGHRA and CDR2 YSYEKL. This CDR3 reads CVSSQPTGETGELFF. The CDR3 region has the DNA TGCGTCAGCAGCCAACCGACAGGGGAAACCGGGGAGCTGTTTTTT.

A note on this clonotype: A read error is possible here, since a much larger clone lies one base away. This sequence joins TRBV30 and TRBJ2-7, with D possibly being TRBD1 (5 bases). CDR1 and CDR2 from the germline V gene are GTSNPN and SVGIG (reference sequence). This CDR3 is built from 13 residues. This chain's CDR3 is CAWSVTDSYVQYF. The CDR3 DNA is TGTGCCTGGAGTGTGACAGACTCCTACGTGCAGTACTTC.

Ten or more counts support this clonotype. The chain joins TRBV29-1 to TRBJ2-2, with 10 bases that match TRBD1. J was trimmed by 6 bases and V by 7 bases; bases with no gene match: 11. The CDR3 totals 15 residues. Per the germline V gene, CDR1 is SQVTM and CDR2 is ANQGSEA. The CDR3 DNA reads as TGCAGCGCCCTCGGACAGGGGGGGGACGCCGGGGAGCTGTTTTTT. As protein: CSALGQGGDAGELFF.

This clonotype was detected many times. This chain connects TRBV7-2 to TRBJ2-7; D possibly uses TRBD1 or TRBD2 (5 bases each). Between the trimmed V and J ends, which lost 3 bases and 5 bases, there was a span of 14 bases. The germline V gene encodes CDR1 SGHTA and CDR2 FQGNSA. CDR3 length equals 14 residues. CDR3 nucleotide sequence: TGTGCCAGCAGCTTGAGGCAGGGACCCAACGAGCAGTACTTC. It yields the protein CASSLRQGPNEQYF.

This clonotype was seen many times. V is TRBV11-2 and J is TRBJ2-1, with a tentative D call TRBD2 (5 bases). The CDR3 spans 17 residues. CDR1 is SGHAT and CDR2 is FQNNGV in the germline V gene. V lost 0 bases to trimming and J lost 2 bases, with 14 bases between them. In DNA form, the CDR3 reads TGTGCCAGCAGCTTAGATTCGCTAGCCAGACCCTACAATGAGCAGTTCTTC. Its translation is CASSLDSLARPYNEQFF.

The CDR3, as DNA: TGCAGCGGGACACCCCCAGGCAACTATGGCTACACCTTC. Translation: CSGTPPGNYGYTF. The V call is TRBV29-1, the J call TRBJ1-2; D perhaps matches TRBD1 (5 bases). The CDR3 extends over 13 amino acids. V lost 7 bases, J lost 2 bases, and 14 bases lay in between. In germline, CDR1 is SQVTM, CDR2 ANQGSEA.

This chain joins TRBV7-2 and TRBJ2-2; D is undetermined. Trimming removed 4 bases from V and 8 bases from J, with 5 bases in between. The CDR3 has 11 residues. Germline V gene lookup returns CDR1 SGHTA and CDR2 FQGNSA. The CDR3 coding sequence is TGTGCCAGCAGCTCCCAAGGGGAGCTGTTTTTT. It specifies CASSSQGELFF.

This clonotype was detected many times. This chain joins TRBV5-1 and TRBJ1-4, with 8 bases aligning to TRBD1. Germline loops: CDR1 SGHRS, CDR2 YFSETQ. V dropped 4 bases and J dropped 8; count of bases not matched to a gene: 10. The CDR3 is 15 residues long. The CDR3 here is CASSPEQGGREKLFF. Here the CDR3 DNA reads TGCGCCAGCAGCCCAGAACAGGGGGGAAGGGAAAAACTGTTTTTT.

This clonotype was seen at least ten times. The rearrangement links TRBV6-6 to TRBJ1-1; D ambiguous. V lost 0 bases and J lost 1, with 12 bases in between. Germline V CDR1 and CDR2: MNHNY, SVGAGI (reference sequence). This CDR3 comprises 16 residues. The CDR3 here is CASSYSNEVGNTEAFF. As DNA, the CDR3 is TGTGCCAGCAGTTACTCGAACGAGGTCGGGAACACTGAAGCTTTCTTT.

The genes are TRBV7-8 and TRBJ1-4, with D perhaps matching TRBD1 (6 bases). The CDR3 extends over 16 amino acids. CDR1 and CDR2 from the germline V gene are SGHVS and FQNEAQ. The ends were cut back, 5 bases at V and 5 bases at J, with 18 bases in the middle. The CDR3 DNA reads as TGTGCCAGCAGCCCAAGGGGGAGGGGGGCCAATGAAAAACTGTTTTTT. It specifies CASSPRGRGANEKLFF.

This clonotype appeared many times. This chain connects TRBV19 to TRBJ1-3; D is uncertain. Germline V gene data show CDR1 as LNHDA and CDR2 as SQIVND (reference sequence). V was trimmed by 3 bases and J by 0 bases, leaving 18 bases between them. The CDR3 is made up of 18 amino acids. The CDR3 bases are TGTGCCAGTAGTATGTTCGGCGGAGACGCCTCCTCTGGAAACACCATATATTTT. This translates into CASSMFGGDASSGNTIYF.

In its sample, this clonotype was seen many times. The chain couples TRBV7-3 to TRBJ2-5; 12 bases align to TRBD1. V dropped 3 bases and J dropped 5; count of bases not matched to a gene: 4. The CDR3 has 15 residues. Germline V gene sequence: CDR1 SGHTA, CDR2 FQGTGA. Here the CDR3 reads CASSLGQGAVETQYF. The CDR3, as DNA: TGTGCCAGCAGCTTGGGACAGGGGGCAGTCGAGACCCAGTACTTC.

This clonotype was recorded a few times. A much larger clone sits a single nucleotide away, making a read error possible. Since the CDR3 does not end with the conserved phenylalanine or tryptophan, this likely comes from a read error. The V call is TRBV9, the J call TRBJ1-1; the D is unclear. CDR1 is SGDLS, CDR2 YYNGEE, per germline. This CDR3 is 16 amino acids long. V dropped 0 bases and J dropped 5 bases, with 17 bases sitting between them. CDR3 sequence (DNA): TGTGCCAGCAGCGTAGCAGCCGGGAGGGTAAAAACTGAAGCTTTCCTT. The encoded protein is CASSVAAGRVKTEAFL.

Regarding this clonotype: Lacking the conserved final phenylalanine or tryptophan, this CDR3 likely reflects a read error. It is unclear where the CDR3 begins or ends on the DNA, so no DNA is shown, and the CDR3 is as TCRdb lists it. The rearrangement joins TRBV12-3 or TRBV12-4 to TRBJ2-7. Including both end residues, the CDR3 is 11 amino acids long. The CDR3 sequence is CASSRVGEQCS.

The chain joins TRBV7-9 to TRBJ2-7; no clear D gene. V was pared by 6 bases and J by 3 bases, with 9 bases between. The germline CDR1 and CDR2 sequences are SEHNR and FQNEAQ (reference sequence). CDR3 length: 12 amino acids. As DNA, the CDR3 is TGTGCCAGCAGATCATGGGTCTACGAGCAGTACTTC. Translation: CASRSWVYEQYF.

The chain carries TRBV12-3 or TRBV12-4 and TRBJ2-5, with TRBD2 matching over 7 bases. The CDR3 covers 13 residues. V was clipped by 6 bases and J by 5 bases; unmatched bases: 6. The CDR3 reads CASRPRTRETQYF. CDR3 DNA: TGTGCCAGCAGACCCCGGACTAGGGAGACCCAGTACTTC.

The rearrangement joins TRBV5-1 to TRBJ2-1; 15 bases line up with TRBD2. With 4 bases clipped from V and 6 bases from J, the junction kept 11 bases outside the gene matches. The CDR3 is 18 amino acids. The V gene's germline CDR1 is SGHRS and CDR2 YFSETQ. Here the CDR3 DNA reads TGCGCCAGCAGCACCGCCCCGGGACTAGCGGGAGGAAGCAATGAGCAGTTCTTC. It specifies CASSTAPGLAGGSNEQFF.

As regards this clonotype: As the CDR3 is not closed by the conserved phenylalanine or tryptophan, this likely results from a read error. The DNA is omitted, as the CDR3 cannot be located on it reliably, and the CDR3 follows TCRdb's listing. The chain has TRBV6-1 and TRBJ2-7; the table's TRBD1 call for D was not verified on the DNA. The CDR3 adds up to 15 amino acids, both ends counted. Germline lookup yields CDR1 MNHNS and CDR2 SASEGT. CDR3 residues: CASSQPGTGAGELYL.

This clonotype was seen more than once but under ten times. Here the CDR3 DNA reads TGTGCCAGCAGCTCGAGGCCACAGGGGGCCTATGATACGCAGTATTTT. Protein: CASSSRPQGAYDTQYF. V usage is TRBV11-1 and J usage is TRBJ2-3, with TRBD1 matching over 9 bases. Trimming at V came to 4 bases and at J to 6 bases, leaving 11 bases not matched to a gene. Looked up from germline, CDR1 is SGHAT and CDR2 is FQDESV (reference sequence). The CDR3 has 16 residues.

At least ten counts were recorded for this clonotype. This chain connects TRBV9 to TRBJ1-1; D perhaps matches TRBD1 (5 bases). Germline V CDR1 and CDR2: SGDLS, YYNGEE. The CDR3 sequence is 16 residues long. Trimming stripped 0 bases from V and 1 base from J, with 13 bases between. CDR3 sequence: CASSVAAGGKNTEAFF. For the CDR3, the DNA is TGTGCCAGCAGCGTAGCCGCGGGGGGGAAGAACACTGAAGCTTTCTTT.

CDR3 amino acids: CASSIGQVLPGELFF. The CDR3 DNA sequence: TGCGCCAGCAGCATTGGGCAGGTCCTCCCCGGGGAGCTGTTTTTT. The chain recombines TRBV5-1 with TRBJ2-2; D not resolved. The CDR3 is made up of 15 amino acids. The germline CDR1 and CDR2 sequences are SGHRS and YFSETQ. The V gene lost 4 bases and the J gene lost 6 bases, with 16 bases spanning the gap.

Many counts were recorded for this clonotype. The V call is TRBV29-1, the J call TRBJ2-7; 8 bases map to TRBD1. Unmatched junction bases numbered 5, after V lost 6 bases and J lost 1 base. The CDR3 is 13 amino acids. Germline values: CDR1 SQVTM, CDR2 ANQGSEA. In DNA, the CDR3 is TGCAGCGTGTCGGGACAGGATTCCTACGAGCAGTACTTC. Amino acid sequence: CSVSGQDSYEQYF.

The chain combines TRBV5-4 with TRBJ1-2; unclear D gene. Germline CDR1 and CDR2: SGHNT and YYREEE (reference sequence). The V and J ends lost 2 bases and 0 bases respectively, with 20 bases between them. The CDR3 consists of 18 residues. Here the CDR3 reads CASSFGRLLTGANYGYTF. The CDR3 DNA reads TGTGCCAGCAGCTTCGGCAGGCTGCTCACTGGAGCTAACTATGGCTACACCTTC.

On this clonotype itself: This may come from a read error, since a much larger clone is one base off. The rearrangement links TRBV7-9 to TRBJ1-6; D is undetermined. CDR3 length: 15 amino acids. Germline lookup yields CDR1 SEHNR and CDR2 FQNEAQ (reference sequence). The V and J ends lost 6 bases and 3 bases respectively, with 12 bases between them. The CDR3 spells CASSFSVCYNSPLHF. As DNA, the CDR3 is TGTGCCAGCAGTTTTTCGGTCTGCTATAATTCACCCCTCCACTTT.

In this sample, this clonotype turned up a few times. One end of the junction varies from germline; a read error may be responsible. The CDR3 DNA follows: TGTGCCAGCAGTGCCACAGGGGGACCCAGGGCCTTC. This sequence encodes CASSATGGPRAF. The chain carries TRBV28 and TRBJ1-2; TRBD1 matches at 8 bases. The germline gives CDR1 MDHEN, CDR2 SYDVKM. The CDR3 extends over 12 amino acids.

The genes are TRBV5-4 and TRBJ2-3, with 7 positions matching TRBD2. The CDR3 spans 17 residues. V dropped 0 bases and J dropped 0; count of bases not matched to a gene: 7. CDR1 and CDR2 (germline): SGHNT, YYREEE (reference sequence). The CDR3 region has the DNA TGTGCCAGCAGCTTGGCTGGAGCGGGGTATAGCACAGATACGCAGTATTTT. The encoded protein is CASSLAGAGYSTDTQYF. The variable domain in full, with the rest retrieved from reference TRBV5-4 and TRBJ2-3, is ETGVTQSPTHLIKTRGQQVTLRCSSQSGHNTVSWYQQALGQGPQFIFQYYREEENGRGNFPPRFSGLQFPNYSSELNVNALELDDSALYLCASSLAGAGYSTDTQYFGPGTRLTVL.

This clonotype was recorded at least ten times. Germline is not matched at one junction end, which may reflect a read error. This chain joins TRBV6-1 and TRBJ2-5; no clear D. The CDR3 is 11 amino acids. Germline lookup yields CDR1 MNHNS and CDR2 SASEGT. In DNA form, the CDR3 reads TGTGCCAGCAGTGAGGGCCGGCCCCAGAGCTTC. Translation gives CASSEGRPQSF.